Shown below are 18 T cell receptor beta chains from a single sample sequenced in a study of blood T cell repertoires in COVID-19. Measured with immunoSEQ multiplex PCR; TCRdb has only the in-frame clones, and not every one. The profile shows 50,000 to 75,000 clones, 91% of them singletons. Sequencing used peripheral blood. All receptors come from a human donor in a cohort sampled during active COVID-19.

The rearrangement uses TRBV9 and TRBJ1-2; D call uncertain. Trimming cost V 0 bases and J 0 bases, with 6 bases left between them. Germline CDR1 SGDLS, CDR2 YYNGEE. The CDR3 length is 14 residues. The CDR3 reads CASSVAGTNYGYTF. Here the CDR3 DNA reads TGTGCCAGCAGCGTAGCCGGTACTAACTATGGCTACACCTTC.

The chain carries TRBV2 and TRBJ1-5, with D possibly being TRBD1 (5 bases). The CDR3 is 14 amino acids. The V gene lost 8 bases and the J gene lost 5 bases, with 16 bases spanning the gap. The germline V gene has CDR1 SNHLY and CDR2 FYNNEI. The CDR3 here is CASSIRDGDQPQHF. The CDR3 DNA sequence: TGTGCCAGCTCGATCAGGGATGGCGATCAGCCCCAGCATTTT.

The rearrangement links TRBV19 to TRBJ1-2; D might be TRBD1 (6 bases). Germline-derived CDR1 and CDR2 are LNHDA and SQIVND (reference sequence). The CDR3 has 16 amino acids. V lost 4 bases and J lost 4, with 19 bases in between. The CDR3 bases are TGTGCCAGTAGTACCCCCTCGGCTGTACAGGGCTATGGCTACACCTTC. Translation: CASSTPSAVQGYGYTF.

The chain is built from TRBV10-1 and TRBJ2-3; perhaps TRBD1 as D (5 bases). Looked up from germline, CDR1 is WNHNN and CDR2 is SYGVQD (reference sequence). The V gene lost 0 bases and the J gene lost 0 bases, with 7 bases spanning the gap. This CDR3 spans 15 amino acids. CDR3 nucleotide sequence: TGCGCCAGCAGTGAGTCGCAGGGAAGCACAGATACGCAGTATTTT. It encodes CASSESQGSTDTQYF.

The chain carries TRBV28 and TRBJ2-6; no firm D call. Trimming removed 5 bases at V and 0 bases at J, with 14 bases between. Germline CDR1 MDHEN, CDR2 SYDVKM. The CDR3 runs 17 residues. The CDR3 sequence: CASSLPQVTSGANVLTF. The DNA of the CDR3 is TGTGCCAGCAGTCTCCCCCAGGTAACCTCTGGGGCCAACGTCCTGACTTTC.

The genes are TRBV19 and TRBJ2-1, with TRBD2 identical over 9 bases. The CDR3 totals 16 residues. Per germline, CDR1 LNHDA and CDR2 SQIVND (reference sequence). V trimming: 6 bases; J trimming: 8 bases; junction bases outside the gene matches: 14. CDR3 nucleotide sequence: TGTGCCAGTAGCGATAGCGGGAGAGGCCCTGGGGATGAGCAGTTCTTC. Translating it yields CASSDSGRGPGDEQFF.

This chain links TRBV27 with TRBJ2-7; D may be TRBD1 (6 bases). CDR3 length: 14 residues. The V end was cut by 3 bases, the J end by 1 base, with 10 bases between. Germline loops: CDR1 MNHEY, CDR2 SMNVEV (reference sequence). In DNA form, the CDR3 reads TGTGCCAGCAGTTTCCTCGGACAGTCCTACGAGCAGTACTTC. Residues: CASSFLGQSYEQYF.

The chain joins TRBV4-3 to TRBJ2-3; a possible D gene is TRBD2 (5 bases). The CDR3 consists of 15 residues. Trimming stripped 0 bases from V and 4 bases from J, with 11 bases between. Per germline, CDR1 LGHNA and CDR2 YSLEER. The chain's CDR3 is CASSQDGRGADTQYF. The CDR3 region has the DNA TGCGCCAGCAGCCAAGACGGCCGGGGAGCAGATACGCAGTATTTT.

The chain carries TRBV7-3 and TRBJ2-7, with D possibly matching TRBD1 (5 bases). This CDR3 is 15 amino acids long. Germline V gives CDR1 SGHTA, CDR2 FQGTGA. Trimming pared 0 bases from V and 2 bases from J, leaving 11 bases between. The CDR3 DNA reads TGTGCCAGCAGCTTAACCTTCGGACAAACCTACGAGCAGTACTTC. This codes for CASSLTFGQTYEQYF. The variable domain in full, with the rest retrieved from reference TRBV7-3 and TRBJ2-7, is GAGVSQTPSNKVTEKGKYVELRCDPISGHTALYWYRQSLGQGPEFLIYFQGTGAADDSGLPNDRFFAVRPEGSVSTLKIQRTERGDSAVYLCASSLTFGQTYEQYFGPGTRLTVT.

This chain links TRBV6-5 with TRBJ2-7, with 7 bases matching TRBD1. Germline trimming cut 6 bases from V and 5 bases from J; bases unmatched to any gene: 7. There are 13 residues in the CDR3. From germline, CDR1 is MNHEY and CDR2 SVGAGI. As DNA, the CDR3 is TGTGCCAGCAGGACACAGGGGATCCACGAGCAGTACTTC. Protein: CASRTQGIHEQYF.

The chain employs TRBV19 and TRBJ1-1; tentatively, D is TRBD1 (6 bases). Trimming took 6 bases from V and 1 from J, leaving 6 bases between them. CDR1 is LNHDA, CDR2 SQIVND, per germline (reference sequence). This CDR3 spans 12 amino acids. The CDR3 reads CASSRGNTEAFF. CDR3 nucleotides: TGTGCCAGTAGCAGGGGGAACACTGAAGCTTTCTTT.

In this sample, this clone turned up once. This chain uses TRBV11-2 with TRBJ2-1, with 15 bases matching TRBD2. Losses at the gene ends were 6 bases for V and 8 bases for J; bases not matched to a gene: 5. The germline gives CDR1 SGHAT, CDR2 FQNNGV. The CDR3 runs 15 residues. Here the CDR3 DNA reads TGTGCCAGCAGGGATGGACTAGCGGGAGGGTATGAGCAGTTCTTC. Translating it yields CASRDGLAGGYEQFF. The whole variable domain, remainder taken from reference TRBV11-2 and TRBJ2-1, is EAGVAQSPRYKIIEKRQSVAFWCNPISGHATLYWYQQILGQGPKLLIQFQNNGVVDDSQLPKDRFSAERLKGVDSTLKIQPAKLEDSAVYLCASRDGLAGGYEQFFGPGTRLTVL.

The gene calls are TRBV7-3 and TRBJ2-1; TRBD2 aligns across 7 bases. Germline CDR1 SGHTA, CDR2 FQGTGA. The length of the CDR3 is 16 residues. Trimming removed 4 bases from V and 5 bases from J; junction bases left unmatched: 11. As DNA, the CDR3 is TGTGCCAGCAGCTGGCGGAGCGGGACTGGAGACAATGAGCAGTTCTTC. As protein: CASSWRSGTGDNEQFF.

This sequence joins TRBV4-1 and TRBJ2-2, with TRBD2 matching over 10 bases. CDR3 length equals 15 residues. J lost 6 bases, V lost 4 bases, and 5 bases had no gene match. Looked up from germline, CDR1 is MGHRA and CDR2 is YSYEKL. Here the CDR3 reads CASSLRTSGAGELFF. The CDR3 DNA follows: TGCGCCAGCAGCCTCCGGACTAGCGGCGCCGGGGAGCTGTTTTTT.

This clone has only one observation. The chain uses TRBV27 and TRBJ2-4; 12 bases align to TRBD1. J was trimmed by 0 bases and V by 5 bases; bases with no gene match: 5. Germline V gives CDR1 MNHEY, CDR2 SMNVEV (reference sequence). The CDR3 length is 17 residues. CDR3 protein: CASSRGTGGLAKNIQYF. CDR3 bases: TGTGCCAGCAGTCGAGGGACAGGGGGCTTAGCCAAAAACATTCAGTACTTC.

The chain links TRBV5-1 to TRBJ2-1; 9 nucleotides agree with TRBD2. The V segment lost 0 bases and the J segment 5 bases; nucleotides outside the gene matches: 6. Germline V gene data show CDR1 as SGHRS and CDR2 as YFSETQ. The CDR3 is made up of 16 amino acids. DNA of the CDR3: TGCGCCAGCAGCTTGGCGGGCGGGAGGGCGCACAATGAGCAGTTCTTC. This sequence encodes CASSLAGGRAHNEQFF.

The V and J genes are TRBV9 and TRBJ2-3, with TRBD2 matching 8 bases. Per germline, CDR1 SGDLS and CDR2 YYNGEE. Germline trimming cut 1 base from V and 8 bases from J; bases unmatched to any gene: 15. CDR3 size: 17 residues. CDR3 sequence: CASSVFLAGPSQGTQYF. The DNA for the CDR3 is TGTGCCAGCAGCGTATTCCTAGCGGGTCCTTCTCAGGGTACGCAGTATTTT.

This sequence joins TRBV14 and TRBJ2-3, with a weak D call TRBD2 (5 bases). The germline V and J ends were trimmed by 4 bases and 1 base, with 9 bases remaining between them. CDR1 is SGHDN, CDR2 FVKESK, per germline. The CDR3 extends over 14 amino acids. The CDR3 DNA reads as TGTGCCAGCAGCCGGAGGTCGGGCACAGATACGCAGTATTTT. Its protein is CASSRRSGTDTQYF.